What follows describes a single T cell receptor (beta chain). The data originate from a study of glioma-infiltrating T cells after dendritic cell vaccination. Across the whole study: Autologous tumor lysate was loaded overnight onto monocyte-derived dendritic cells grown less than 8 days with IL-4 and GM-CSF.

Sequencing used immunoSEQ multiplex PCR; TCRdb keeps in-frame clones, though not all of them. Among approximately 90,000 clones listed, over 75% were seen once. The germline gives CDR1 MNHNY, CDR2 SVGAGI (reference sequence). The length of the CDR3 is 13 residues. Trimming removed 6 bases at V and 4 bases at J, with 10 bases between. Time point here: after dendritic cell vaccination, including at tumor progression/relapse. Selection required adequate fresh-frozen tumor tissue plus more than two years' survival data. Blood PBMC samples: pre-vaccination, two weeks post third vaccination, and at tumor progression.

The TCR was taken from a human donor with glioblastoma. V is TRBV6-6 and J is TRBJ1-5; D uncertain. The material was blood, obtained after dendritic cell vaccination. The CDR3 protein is CASSPDTNQPQHF. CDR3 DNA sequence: TGTGCCAGCAGCCCCGACACTAATCAGCCCCAGCATTTT.